A single sample is the source of the 28 T cell receptor beta chains below, sequenced in a study of regulatory T cells in long-lasting Graves disease. Indicated time point: newly diagnosed GD, antithyroid drugs for less than 3 months. PBMC RNA served as the TCR library source. Construction of TCR beta libraries relied on iRepertoire HTBI primers and on Arm-PCR targeting CDR3 regions. TCRdb re-called the multiplex PCR reads through MiXCR, storing one row per CDR3 protein. The sample contains roughly 430,000 distinct CDR3 sequences, less than 20% of which appear only once. These data were also reused for a study on T cells in Graves' hyperthyroidism and ophthalmopathy.

The source material was peripheral blood mononuclear cells (PBMCs), sampled at new diagnosis, from a patient treated with antithyroid drugs. The receptors were gathered from a woman in her twenties or thirties with Graves disease.

In this sample, this clonotype turned up a few times. The V and J genes are TRBV25-1 and TRBJ1-6; a possible D gene is TRBD1 (6 bases). Germline CDR1 and CDR2: MGHDK and SYGVNS. CDR3 length equals 13 residues. V lost 5 bases and J 9 bases, leaving 11 bases between the germline ends. The CDR3 region is CASSSGDGSPLHF. The CDR3 DNA reads TGTGCCAGCAGTTCAGGGGACGGTTCACCCCTCCACTTT.

This clonotype was recorded at least ten times. The chain recombines TRBV28 with TRBJ1-2; 10 bases map to TRBD1. The V segment lost 5 bases and the J segment 2 bases; nucleotides outside the gene matches: 5. Germline V gene sequence: CDR1 MDHEN, CDR2 SYDVKM. The CDR3 has 15 residues. CDR3 coding DNA: TGTGCCAGCAGTCCTACGGGACAGGGGAACTATGGCTACACCTTC. Protein: CASSPTGQGNYGYTF.

DNA for the CDR3: TGTGCCAGTAGTAGTGGGCCCGGTAGGTCTTTCTTT. It specifies CASSSGPGRSFF. V and J are TRBV19 and TRBJ1-1; D call uncertain. Germline assignment: CDR1 LNHDA and CDR2 SQIVND (reference sequence). Trimming stripped 4 bases from V and 12 bases from J, with 15 bases between. This CDR3 has 12 amino acids.

The J gene is TRBJ2-3, the V gene TRBV5-1; D is perhaps TRBD1 (6 bases). The CDR3 consists of 15 residues. Trimming cost V 6 bases and J 0 bases, with 14 bases left between them. In germline, CDR1 is SGHRS, CDR2 YFSETQ. CDR3 in DNA: TGCGCCAGCAACCCCAGGACAGCAAGCACAGATACGCAGTATTTT. Translating gives CASNPRTASTDTQYF.

This clonotype was counted at least ten times. The chain is built from TRBV6-1 and TRBJ1-4; weak D call: TRBD1 (6 bases). The CDR3 sequence is 16 residues long. V was cut by 6 bases and J by 2 bases, with 16 bases left in between. Germline V lookup: CDR1 MNHNS, CDR2 SASEGT. The CDR3 here is CASRRNQGSTNEKLFF. CDR3 DNA sequence: TGTGCCAGCAGACGTAACCAGGGGTCGACTAATGAAAAACTGTTTTTT.

This clonotype was recorded at least ten times. The chain couples TRBV7-9 to TRBJ1-1; D ambiguous. There are 13 residues in the CDR3. Trimming stripped 1 base from V and 3 bases from J, with 6 bases between. Germline CDR1 SEHNR, CDR2 FQNEAQ (reference sequence). The CDR3 is CASSLDVYTEAFF. The CDR3 coding sequence is TGTGCCAGCAGCTTAGATGTCTACACTGAAGCTTTCTTT.

The sample holds many counts of this clonotype. The chain has TRBV7-3 and TRBJ2-7; no clear D. Germline V gene lookup returns CDR1 SGHTA and CDR2 FQGTGA. This CDR3 has 14 amino acids. V was trimmed by 2 bases and J by 4 bases, leaving 12 bases between them. CDR3 amino acids: CASSLAPVGYEQYF. The CDR3 nucleotides read TGTGCCAGCAGCTTAGCTCCAGTTGGGTACGAGCAGTACTTC.

The V and J genes are TRBV29-1 and TRBJ2-3, with D unclear. Trimming took off 8 bases at V and 5 bases at J, with 11 bases between the two ends. The CDR3 covers 11 residues. CDR1 is SQVTM and CDR2 is ANQGSEA in the germline V gene. CDR3 in DNA: TGCAGCACTCGGCTGGGAGATACGCAGTATTTT. Translated: CSTRLGDTQYF.

This clonotype was counted ten times or more. The chain links TRBV2 to TRBJ1-1; the D gene is possibly TRBD1 (5 bases). The CDR3 extends over 13 amino acids. Trimming took 10 bases from V and 2 from J, leaving 14 bases between them. Looked up from germline, CDR1 is SNHLY and CDR2 is FYNNEI. The CDR3 region is CAIHRTRNTEAFF. Written as DNA, the CDR3 is TGTGCCATCCACAGGACCCGAAACACTGAAGCTTTCTTT.

V usage is TRBV10-3 and J usage is TRBJ1-5, with D maybe TRBD1 (5 bases). The CDR3 contains 14 residues. Germline CDR1 and CDR2: ENHRY and SYGVKD. V was pared by 1 base and J by 2 bases, with 6 bases between. The CDR3 protein is CAISEWGGNQPQHF. For the CDR3, the DNA is TGTGCCATCAGTGAGTGGGGGGGCAATCAGCCCCAGCATTTT.

J is TRBJ2-5 and V is TRBV28; the D is unclear. CDR3 length: 13 amino acids. Germline CDR1 reads MDHEN; CDR2 reads SYDVKM. The germline V and J ends were trimmed by 8 bases and 1 base, with 11 bases remaining between them. CDR3: CASGEPSQETQYF. The CDR3 nucleotides are TGTGCCAGCGGTGAACCTAGCCAAGAGACCCAGTACTTC.

Remarks on this clonotype: Since a far larger clone is one base different, this is likely a read error. V and J are TRBV5-1 and TRBJ2-1; 7 bases are shared with TRBD1. CDR1 and CDR2 (germline): SGHRS, YFSETQ. The CDR3 length is 12 residues. As DNA, the CDR3 is TGTGCCAGCAGCTCCGGACAGGACGAGCAGCTCTTC. Translated: CASSSGQDEQLF.

This chain uses TRBV10-3 with TRBJ2-5; D possibly corresponds to TRBD2 (5 bases). The CDR3 is made up of 14 amino acids. Trimming left V 6 bases short and J 0 bases short, with 11 bases between. Germline V gives CDR1 ENHRY, CDR2 SYGVKD. The CDR3 DNA follows: TGTGCCATCAGAGGGTTCGGGGACCAAGAGACCCAGTACTTC. Translating gives CAIRGFGDQETQYF.

This clonotype was seen only a few times. One end of the junction is discordant with germline, which a read error may explain. J is TRBJ1-1 and V is TRBV20-1, with D perhaps matching TRBD1 (5 bases). Germline V lookup: CDR1 DFQATT, CDR2 SNEGSKA (reference sequence). The CDR3 length is 14 residues. The CDR3 region has the DNA TGCGGTGCTAGAGATGGGGGGAAGAACACTGAAGCTTTCTTT. It encodes CGARDGGKNTEAFF.

The V and J genes are TRBV5-6 and TRBJ1-1; D remains unclear. The CDR3 runs to 16 residues. The V and J ends lost 0 bases and 0 bases respectively, with 12 bases between them. CDR1 is SGHDT, CDR2 YYEEEE, per germline. CDR3 amino acids: CASSLGGTEMNTEAFF. The CDR3 DNA is TGTGCCAGCAGCTTGGGGGGTACTGAGATGAACACTGAAGCTTTCTTT.

This clonotype is medium-sized. The chain has TRBV28 and TRBJ1-6; possibly TRBD1 for D (5 bases). Looked up from germline, CDR1 is MDHEN and CDR2 is SYDVKM. The V gene lost 2 bases and the J gene lost 10 bases, with 18 bases spanning the gap. CDR3 length: 16 residues. In DNA form, the CDR3 reads TGTGCCAGCAGTTTACGGCAGGGAGGATGGGGATCACCCCTCCACTTT. As protein: CASSLRQGGWGSPLHF.

About this clonotype: A much larger clone lies a single base off, so this may be a read error. The chain combines TRBV9 with TRBJ2-1, with a tentative D call TRBD2 (5 bases). Trimming left V 4 bases short and J 6 bases short, with 17 bases between. Germline CDR1 reads SGDLS; CDR2 reads YYNGEE. The CDR3 is 15 residues long. The CDR3 protein is CASSLRFREGNEQFF. The CDR3 nucleotides read TGTGCCAGCAGCTTAAGGTTCCGAGAGGGCAATGAGCAGTTCTTC.

This clonotype has ten or more counts. The CDR3 DNA reads TGTGCCAGCAGTTTATGGCTCCGCATGAACACTGAAGCTTTCTTT. It is translated as CASSLWLRMNTEAFF. This sequence joins TRBV28 and TRBJ1-1; D is undetermined. Trimming removed 0 bases from V and 0 bases from J, with 8 bases in between. The CDR3 length is 15 residues. Germline assignment: CDR1 MDHEN and CDR2 SYDVKM.

This clonotype was counted at least ten times. This chain joins TRBV27 and TRBJ2-3; D perhaps matches TRBD2 (7 bases). V lost 6 bases to trimming and J lost 1 base, with 17 bases between them. This CDR3 spans 16 amino acids. Germline V gene lookup returns CDR1 MNHEY and CDR2 SMNVEV (reference sequence). CDR3 coding DNA: TGTGCCAGCAGCCTAGAGGGGGGGCGAGGCACAGATACGCAGTATTTT. Encoded protein: CASSLEGGRGTDTQYF.

Comments on this clonotype: This may arise from a read error, as a much more abundant clone is one base away. J is TRBJ1-2 and V is TRBV7-9; D is possibly TRBD1 (5 bases). The CDR3 has 14 residues. In germline, CDR1 is SEHNR, CDR2 FQNEAQ (reference sequence). V was shortened by 5 bases and J by 7 bases, with 17 bases between the two germline ends. CDR3 nucleotide sequence: TGTGCCAGCAGCCAAGGGGAGGGTGCCTCTGGCTACACCTTC. As protein: CASSQGEGASGYTF.

This clonotype was picked up a small number of times. The rearrangement uses TRBV19 and TRBJ1-4; the match to TRBD1 covers 7 bases. Germline V gene lookup returns CDR1 LNHDA and CDR2 SQIVND (reference sequence). After removal of 4 bases from V and 0 bases from J, the junction contained 5 bases not matched to a gene. The CDR3 has 16 residues. The DNA of the CDR3 is TGTGCCAGTAGTACCTACGGACAGGCAACTAATGAAAAACTGTTTTTT. This translates into CASSTYGQATNEKLFF.

This clonotype was counted at least ten times. The rearrangement joins TRBV5-1 to TRBJ2-5; tentative D call: TRBD1 (6 bases). CDR1 and CDR2 (germline): SGHRS, YFSETQ. This CDR3 spans 13 amino acids. V was trimmed by 4 bases and J by 3 bases, leaving 10 bases between them. CDR3 amino acids: CASSSGDKETQYF. CDR3 DNA sequence: TGCGCCAGCAGCAGTGGGGACAAAGAGACCCAGTACTTC.

This rearrangement joins TRBV6-1 to TRBJ2-5, with a tentative D call TRBD2 (6 bases). V was cut by 7 bases and J by 3 bases, with 12 bases left in between. Looked up from germline, CDR1 is MNHNS and CDR2 is SASEGT. This CDR3 spans 13 amino acids. CDR3 sequence reads: CASIDLAEETQYF. The CDR3 nucleotides are TGTGCCAGCATTGATTTAGCGGAAGAGACCCAGTACTTC.

This clonotype has more than one count but fewer than ten. This chain joins TRBV5-1 and TRBJ2-1, with D maybe TRBD2 (5 bases). The V end lost 4 bases, the J end lost 1 base, and 18 bases lay between the germline ends. CDR1 and CDR2 (germline): SGHRS, YFSETQ. The CDR3 consists of 17 residues. CDR3 region: CASSQLGRAASYNEQFF. The CDR3 region has the DNA TGCGCCAGCAGCCAACTTGGGCGGGCCGCTTCCTACAATGAGCAGTTCTTC.

In regard to this clonotype: Germline and junction disagree at one end, which may indicate a read error. The V call is TRBV4-1, the J call TRBJ2-3, with 10 nucleotides matching TRBD2. This CDR3 comprises 16 residues. Germline loops: CDR1 MGHRA, CDR2 YSYEKL. CDR3 nucleotide sequence: TGCGCCAGCAGTCAAGCGGGAGGGTTTTTTACAGATACGCAGTATTTT. Protein product: CASSQAGGFFTDTQYF.

The chain carries TRBV7-9 and TRBJ2-7; TRBD1 matches at 7 bases. The CDR3 has 13 amino acids. CDR1 is SEHNR, CDR2 FQNEAQ, per germline (reference sequence). V shed 5 bases, J shed 7 bases, and the junction held 8 bases outside the gene matches. CDR3 sequence: CASSARDSWEQYF. In DNA form, the CDR3 reads TGTGCCAGCAGCGCTAGGGACAGTTGGGAGCAGTACTTC.

This clonotype turned up a few times. Lacking the conserved final phenylalanine or tryptophan, this CDR3 likely reflects a read error. This chain connects TRBV5-1 to TRBJ2-3, with 8 bases lining up with TRBD2. The J segment lost 4 bases and the V segment lost 3 bases, leaving 4 bases of the junction unmatched. CDR1 and CDR2 from the germline V gene are SGHRS and YFSETQ. This CDR3 has 14 residues. This chain's CDR3 is CASSSGGNSDTQYS. The CDR3 DNA follows: TGCGCCAGCAGCTCGGGAGGGAATTCAGATACGCAGTATTCT.

The chain is built from TRBV10-3 and TRBJ1-4; maybe TRBD1 (5 bases). V lost 6 bases and J lost 7, with 12 bases in between. The germline V gene has CDR1 ENHRY and CDR2 SYGVKD. There are 13 residues in the CDR3. The CDR3 sequence is CAIRGGEAEKLFF. CDR3 bases: TGTGCCATCAGGGGGGGAGAGGCTGAAAAACTGTTTTTT.